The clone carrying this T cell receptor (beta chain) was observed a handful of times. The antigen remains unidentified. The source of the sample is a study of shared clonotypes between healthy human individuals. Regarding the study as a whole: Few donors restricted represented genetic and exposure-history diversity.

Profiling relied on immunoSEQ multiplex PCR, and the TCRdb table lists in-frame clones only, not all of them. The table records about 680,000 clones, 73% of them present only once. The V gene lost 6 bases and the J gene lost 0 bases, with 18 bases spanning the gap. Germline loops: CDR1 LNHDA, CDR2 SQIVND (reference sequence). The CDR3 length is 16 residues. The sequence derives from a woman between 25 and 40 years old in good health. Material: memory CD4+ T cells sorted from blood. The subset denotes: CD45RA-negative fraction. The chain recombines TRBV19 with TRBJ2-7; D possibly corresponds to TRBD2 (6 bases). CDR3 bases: TGTGCCAGTAGCCCGGACGGGAGCTTGTTCTCCTACGAGCAGTACTTC. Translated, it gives CASSPDGSLFSYEQYF.